This T cell receptor (beta chain) was found in a study of CD8+CD57+ T cells in acquired aplastic anemia. For the study at large: Average DNA yield from sorted CD4+ and CD8+ cells was roughly 3.1 ug. General study findings and limits: About 29 shared CD8+ CDR3s appeared highly expressed within patients' immunodominant clones. Significant differences in CD8+ Simpson's diversity were not observed between patients and controls.

The CDR3 is made up of 15 amino acids. The germline CDR1 and CDR2 sequences are MGHDK and SYGVNS. The V gene end was trimmed by 6 bases and the J gene end by 1 base; junction bases not matched to a gene: 9. Notes on this clonotype: Its target is unknown.

Genomic DNA acted as the template from which TCR beta VDJ combination and CDR3 sequence profiling were carried out. One entry per CDR3 protein, called by TCRdb with MiXCR from the reads. The data contain around 500,000 distinct CDR3 sequences, around 33% of them singletons. Patients picked for sequencing had shown CD8+CD57+ cell expansion detected by flow cytometry. The study sampled blood from patients who had received no therapy. This sequence joins TRBV25-1 and TRBJ2-7; 7 positions agree with TRBD1. The sequenced sample consisted of sorted CD4+, CD8+, or CD8+CD57+ T cells (not recorded which) from PBMCs. The clonotype was recovered from a human donor with aplastic anemia. In nucleotides, the CDR3 is TGTGCCAGCAGCTGGGACCCGACAGGGTCCTACGAGCAGTACTTC. Protein sequence: CASSWDPTGSYEQYF.